Each of the 28 T cell receptor beta chains below was sequenced from the same sample in a study of cytomegalovirus exposure and HLA in healthy donors listed by TCRdb under 2017. Libraries were prepared through the immunoSEQ multiplex PCR assay. The multiplex PCR relied on a mix of 60 forward primers for TCR Vbeta segments and 13 reverse primers for TCR Jbeta segments. Drawn from immuneACCESS, this table holds only the in-frame rearrangements with V and J called that TCRdb kept. Clones are partly lost; checked studies trace under half to an unresolved V gene and leave the rest unexplained. In this sample the table shows some 110,000 clones, around three quarters of which occur a single time. Of the sample, 4.9% falls within the top ten clones. Material for sequencing was PBMCs. These receptors came from a man aged 45 to 65 in good health and CMV-seropositive.

V is TRBV7-6 and J is TRBJ1-6; 9 bases align to TRBD1. The CDR3 covers 14 residues. V lost 6 bases and J lost 11; bases outside the gene matches: 8. Germline V gene lookup returns CDR1 SGHVS and CDR2 FNYEAQ. For the CDR3, the DNA is TGTGCCAGCAGTCAGAGGACAGGGGAGGCACCCCTCCACTTT. Residues: CASSQRTGEAPLHF.

V gene TRBV27 combines with J gene TRBJ2-7; weak D call: TRBD2 (7 bases). Germline V CDR1 and CDR2: MNHEY, SMNVEV (reference sequence). Trimming stripped 3 bases from V and 7 bases from J, with 22 bases between. The CDR3 extends over 16 amino acids. CDR3: CASSFNGGGGSGEQYF. The CDR3 coding sequence is TGTGCCAGCAGTTTCAACGGGGGAGGGGGGAGTGGGGAGCAGTACTTC.

The V gene is TRBV27, the J gene TRBJ1-6; 8 bases align to TRBD1. This CDR3 has 16 amino acids. Germline V lookup: CDR1 MNHEY, CDR2 SMNVEV (reference sequence). The J segment lost 9 bases and the V segment lost 6 bases, leaving 13 bases of the junction unmatched. CDR3 sequence reads: CASRTPGQGGGSPLHF. Written as DNA, the CDR3 is TGTGCCAGCAGAACTCCCGGACAGGGCGGGGGTTCACCCCTCCACTTT.

The chain employs TRBV6-1 and TRBJ2-5; tentatively, D is TRBD1 (6 bases). V was cut by 5 bases and J by 7 bases, with 17 bases left in between. The CDR3 consists of 14 residues. Germline V gene data show CDR1 as MNHNS and CDR2 as SASEGT. CDR3 protein: CASSTDSPEMTQYF. Here the CDR3 DNA reads TGTGCCAGCAGTACGGACAGCCCCGAGATGACCCAGTACTTC.

This chain joins TRBV6-6 and TRBJ2-1; TRBD2 is a possible D gene (6 bases). The germline CDR1 and CDR2 sequences are MNHNY and SVGAGI (reference sequence). The CDR3 is made up of 15 amino acids. V lost 2 bases and J lost 7, with 15 bases in between. The CDR3 DNA reads as TGTGCCAGCAGTTACCACGACGGGGGAAGGAATGAGCAGTTCTTC. Amino acid sequence: CASSYHDGGRNEQFF.

The chain uses TRBV5-4 and TRBJ1-4; maybe TRBD1 (6 bases). Trimming took off 4 bases at V and 8 bases at J, with 15 bases between the two ends. Germline V gene data show CDR1 as SGHNT and CDR2 as YYREEE (reference sequence). This CDR3 contains 14 residues. CDR3 protein: CASSTGQPGEKLFF. CDR3 nucleotides: TGTGCCAGCAGCACTGGACAGCCGGGGGAAAAACTGTTTTTT.

The chain recombines TRBV4-1 with TRBJ2-3, with 11 positions matching TRBD1. The germline CDR1 and CDR2 sequences are MGHRA and YSYEKL. The CDR3 loop spans 17 amino acids. With 2 bases clipped from V and 3 bases from J, the junction kept 7 bases outside the gene matches. The chain's CDR3 is CASSQLTGTGGTDTQYF. For the CDR3, the DNA is TGCGCCAGCAGCCAACTGACCGGGACAGGGGGTACAGATACGCAGTATTTT.

In its sample, this clone was seen a few times. V gene TRBV5-1 combines with J gene TRBJ2-6, with 14 nucleotides matching TRBD2. CDR3 length equals 20 residues. Trimming removed 0 bases from V and 2 bases from J; junction bases left unmatched: 7. CDR1 SGHRS and CDR2 YFSETQ come from the germline V gene. The CDR3 DNA reads as TGCGCCAGCAGCTTGGTCACGGGACTAGCGGGAGTGACTGGGGCCAACGTCCTGACTTTC. It specifies CASSLVTGLAGVTGANVLTF. Looking up the rest from reference TRBV5-1 and TRBJ2-6 gives the full variable domain: KAGVTQTPRYLIKTRGQQVTLSCSPISGHRSVSWYQQTPGQGLQFLFEYFSETQRNKGNFPGRFSGRQFSNSRSEMNVSTLELGDSALYLCASSLVTGLAGVTGANVLTFGAGSRLTVL.

This chain uses TRBV11-2 with TRBJ2-7; 8 bases agree with TRBD2. Germline CDR1 and CDR2: SGHAT and FQNNGV. V was clipped by 0 bases and J by 3 bases; unmatched bases: 7. The CDR3 contains 16 residues. CDR3 amino acids: CASSLDNSGSRYEQYF. The CDR3 DNA reads TGTGCCAGCAGCTTAGATAACAGCGGGAGTCGCTACGAGCAGTACTTC.

This chain links TRBV7-2 with TRBJ2-5; no reliable D call. This CDR3 spans 12 amino acids. The V gene lost 5 bases and the J gene lost 6 bases, with 10 bases spanning the gap. Germline V gene data show CDR1 as SGHTA and CDR2 as FQGNSA. In DNA form, the CDR3 reads TGTGCCAGCAGCCCAGCGATGCAGACCCAGTACTTC. Translation: CASSPAMQTQYF.

The chain uses TRBV9 and TRBJ1-4; D ambiguous. V lost 0 bases, J lost 3 bases, and 15 bases lay in between. Germline CDR1 SGDLS, CDR2 YYNGEE. The CDR3 loop spans 17 amino acids. Written as DNA, the CDR3 is TGTGCCAGCAGCGTAGAGAGGCGCGGAGGAGCTAATGAAAAACTGTTTTTT. It yields the protein CASSVERRGGANEKLFF.

This clone was picked up a small number of times. The V and J genes are TRBV29-1 and TRBJ2-1; TRBD2 might be the D (6 bases). The CDR3 extends over 15 amino acids. Trimming removed 3 bases from V and 6 bases from J, with 18 bases in between. The germline CDR1 and CDR2 sequences are SQVTM and ANQGSEA. The CDR3 region is CSVEGSGVTINEQFF. For the CDR3, the DNA is TGCAGCGTTGAGGGCTCGGGAGTAACGATCAATGAGCAGTTCTTC.

This clone was counted between two and nine times. The gene calls are TRBV5-1 and TRBJ2-5, with D perhaps matching TRBD1 (5 bases). Germline CDR1 is SGHRS and CDR2 is YFSETQ. The length of the CDR3 is 15 residues. V gave up 4 bases and J gave up 2 bases, with 15 bases separating them. The CDR3 loop is CASSPQAGRQETQYF. The DNA for the CDR3 is TGCGCCAGCAGCCCACAGGCCGGCAGACAAGAGACCCAGTACTTC. Combining the CDR3 with reference TRBV5-1 and TRBJ2-5 gives the whole variable domain KAGVTQTPRYLIKTRGQQVTLSCSPISGHRSVSWYQQTPGQGLQFLFEYFSETQRNKGNFPGRFSGRQFSNSRSEMNVSTLELGDSALYLCASSPQAGRQETQYFGPGTRLLVL.

The chain uses TRBV30 and TRBJ1-6, with a weak D call TRBD1 (5 bases). Trimming took off 1 base at V and 9 bases at J, with 10 bases between the two ends. CDR1 is GTSNPN, CDR2 SVGIG, per germline (reference sequence). This CDR3 has 13 amino acids. CDR3 bases: TGTGCCTGGAGTGGAGCGGGGGGTTCACCCCTCCACTTT. The encoded protein is CAWSGAGGSPLHF.

The J gene is TRBJ1-1, the V gene TRBV6-5; 10 nucleotides match TRBD1. Germline V gene sequence: CDR1 MNHEY, CDR2 SVGAGI. The junction had 1 base not matched to a gene; V was cut back by 4 bases and J by 2 bases. This CDR3 is 14 amino acids long. CDR3 DNA sequence: TGTGCCAGCAGTTCGACAGGGGGCAACACTGAAGCTTTCTTT. Encoded protein: CASSSTGGNTEAFF.

This clone has just one count. V and J are TRBV20-1 and TRBJ1-1; D is unclear. The V gene lost 3 bases and the J gene lost 4 bases, with 6 bases spanning the gap. Germline lookup yields CDR1 DFQATT and CDR2 SNEGSKA (reference sequence). CDR3 length: 11 residues. The CDR3 DNA is TGCAGTGCTAGTGGCGGCACTGAAGCTTTCTTT. Its translation: CSASGGTEAFF.

This chain joins TRBV10-3 and TRBJ2-1; 8 bases are shared with TRBD2. CDR1 is ENHRY and CDR2 is SYGVKD in the germline V gene. The CDR3 contains 15 residues. The trim removed 4 bases at V and 4 bases at J, leaving 6 bases unmatched. The chain's CDR3 is CAISGKGLEYNEQFF. CDR3 in DNA: TGTGCCATCAGTGGTAAGGGACTAGAGTACAATGAGCAGTTCTTC.

For the CDR3, the DNA is TGCGCCAGCAGCCAAGGCGGGAATGAGGGGAGTAATTCACCCCTCCACTTT. Its translation is CASSQGGNEGSNSPLHF. This chain links TRBV4-1 with TRBJ1-6; D might be TRBD1 (5 bases). The CDR3 runs to 17 residues. Looked up from germline, CDR1 is MGHRA and CDR2 is YSYEKL. Trimming removed 1 base at V and 6 bases at J, with 16 bases between.

V gene TRBV10-3 combines with J gene TRBJ1-2; D not certain. Germline V lookup: CDR1 ENHRY, CDR2 SYGVKD. Trimming removed 8 bases from V and 4 bases from J, with 17 bases in between. This CDR3 contains 14 residues. The CDR3 region has the DNA TGTGCCATCGGGCCAGCCAGTGGTCGCTATGGCTACACCTTC. This sequence encodes CAIGPASGRYGYTF.

By sample fraction, this clone is medium-sized (0.01 to 0.1%). V is TRBV19 and J is TRBJ1-2; D not certain. The CDR3 consists of 15 residues. Germline CDR1 is LNHDA and CDR2 is SQIVND (reference sequence). V shed 6 bases and J shed 3 bases, with 17 bases lying between them. This chain's CDR3 is CASSLSGVLYYGYTF. The CDR3 coding sequence is TGTGCCAGTAGCTTATCCGGGGTTCTCTACTATGGCTACACCTTC.

This chain uses TRBV6-5 with TRBJ2-7; TRBD1 aligns across 8 bases. This CDR3 is 14 amino acids long. V trimming: 5 bases; J trimming: 0 bases; junction bases outside the gene matches: 3. CDR1 and CDR2 from the germline V gene are MNHEY and SVGAGI. The CDR3 sequence is CASSRDRSSYEQYF. The CDR3 nucleotides read TGTGCCAGCAGTCGGGACAGGAGCTCCTACGAGCAGTACTTC.

The J gene is TRBJ2-4, the V gene TRBV7-9, with 11 positions matching TRBD1. The CDR3 consists of 14 residues. With 3 bases clipped from V and 7 bases from J, the junction kept 2 bases outside the gene matches. The germline gives CDR1 SEHNR, CDR2 FQNEAQ (reference sequence). The CDR3 DNA is TGTGCCAGCAGCTTGGGACAGGGGGTGAACATTCAGTACTTC. Translating gives CASSLGQGVNIQYF.

The rearrangement links TRBV21-1 to TRBJ2-7; the D call of TRBD1 is as the table states it, not checked on the DNA. TRBV21-1 is labeled a pseudogene. The CDR3 consists of 12 residues. Here the CDR3 reads CATRTGGIKQYF. In nucleotides, the CDR3 is TGTGCCACCCGGACAGGGGGCATAAAGCAGTACTTC.

This chain connects TRBV6-5 to TRBJ1-1; TRBD1 aligns across 10 bases. The V segment lost 6 bases and the J segment 2 bases; nucleotides outside the gene matches: 6. CDR3 size: 15 residues. CDR1 is MNHEY and CDR2 is SVGAGI in the germline V gene. CDR3: CASSNDRGRNTEAFF. For the CDR3, the DNA is TGTGCCAGCAGCAACGACAGGGGGCGAAACACTGAAGCTTTCTTT.

The rearrangement joins TRBV28 to TRBJ2-7; 7 nucleotides match TRBD2. With 3 bases clipped from V and 1 base from J, the junction kept 6 bases outside the gene matches. The germline V gene encodes CDR1 MDHEN and CDR2 SYDVKM. This CDR3 region has 15 residues. The chain's CDR3 is CASSLGGGSSYEQYF. Here the CDR3 DNA reads TGTGCCAGCAGTTTGGGGGGGGGTTCTTCCTACGAGCAGTACTTC.

The rearrangement links TRBV27 to TRBJ1-5; 7 positions match TRBD1. After removal of 6 bases from V and 0 bases from J, the junction contained 5 bases not matched to a gene. This CDR3 contains 15 residues. Germline-derived CDR1 and CDR2 are MNHEY and SMNVEV (reference sequence). The CDR3 DNA reads TGTGCCAGCAGGAAACAGGGGTTTAGCAATCAGCCCCAGCATTTT. It specifies CASRKQGFSNQPQHF.

This rearrangement joins TRBV6-1 to TRBJ1-4; D unclear. The CDR3 is made up of 11 amino acids. Per germline, CDR1 MNHNS and CDR2 SASEGT. CDR3 sequence: CALGANEKLFF. CDR3 bases: TGTGCTTTGGGAGCAAATGAAAAACTGTTTTTT.

The V and J genes are TRBV28 and TRBJ1-2; 10 positions agree with TRBD1. Germline assignment: CDR1 MDHEN and CDR2 SYDVKM. With V trimmed by 2 bases and J by 6 bases, 9 bases remained unmatched. CDR3 size: 16 residues. The CDR3 DNA reads as TGTGCCAGCAGTTTACCCGGGACAGGGGCCTTTAATGGCTACACCTTC. It encodes CASSLPGTGAFNGYTF.